The 12 T cell receptor beta chains below come from one sample, sequenced in a study of blood T cell repertoires in COVID-19. Assay: immunoSEQ multiplex PCR; the TCRdb copy retains only in-frame clones and omits some. The sample carries about 260,000 clones, more than 75% recorded once. Material: peripheral blood. The receptor set was obtained from a woman aged 45-59 years with acute or convalescent COVID-19.

The chain joins TRBV24-1 to TRBJ1-5; TRBD1 might be the D (6 bases). The length of the CDR3 is 17 residues. V shed 4 bases and J shed 1 base, with 16 bases lying between them. Per the germline V gene, CDR1 is KGHDR and CDR2 is SFDVKD. CDR3 sequence: CATSDEKQGGSNQPQHF. CDR3 in DNA: TGTGCCACCAGTGACGAGAAACAGGGAGGGAGCAATCAGCCCCAGCATTTT.

This chain joins TRBV10-3 and TRBJ2-7, with 8 bases lining up with TRBD2. Germline V lookup: CDR1 ENHRY, CDR2 SYGVKD. After removal of 3 bases from V and 1 base from J, the junction contained 11 bases not matched to a gene. This CDR3 contains 17 residues. The CDR3 region has the DNA TGTGCCATCAGTGACCCCTCGAGCGGGAGAAGATCCTACGAGCAGTACTTC. It translates to CAISDPSSGRRSYEQYF.

This chain connects TRBV7-9 to TRBJ1-1; 9 bases map to TRBD1. The length of the CDR3 is 16 residues. Trimming removed 4 bases from V and 6 bases from J; junction bases left unmatched: 12. Germline assignment: CDR1 SEHNR and CDR2 FQNEAQ (reference sequence). The CDR3 nucleotides are TGTGCCAGCAGCTCCCTCTGGACAGGGGAGAAGCCTGAAGCTTTCTTT. Residues: CASSSLWTGEKPEAFF.

The rearrangement uses TRBV7-9 and TRBJ1-4; D not resolved. V lost 3 bases and J lost 0, with 11 bases in between. Looked up from germline, CDR1 is SEHNR and CDR2 is FQNEAQ (reference sequence). The CDR3 spans 16 residues. The CDR3 is CASSFQAAATNEKLFF. The CDR3 bases are TGTGCCAGCAGCTTTCAGGCCGCAGCAACTAATGAAAAACTGTTTTTT.

This clone was seen only a few times. The V call is TRBV9, the J call TRBJ2-7; 13 bases map to TRBD2. The CDR3 has 16 amino acids. Germline CDR1 SGDLS, CDR2 YYNGEE. J lost 0 bases, V lost 4 bases, and 4 bases had no gene match. In nucleotides, the CDR3 is TGTGCCAGCAGCAAGGGACTAGCGGGGATCTCCTACGAGCAGTACTTC. It encodes CASSKGLAGISYEQYF.

This chain connects TRBV6-2 or TRBV6-3 to TRBJ2-5, with 8 bases aligning to TRBD1. The trim removed 2 bases at V and 5 bases at J, leaving 7 bases unmatched. The CDR3 runs to 15 residues. Germline CDR1 is MNHEY and CDR2 is SVGEGT. DNA for the CDR3: TGTGCCAGCAGTTACCTCAGGGGGCCTGGGGAGACCCAGTACTTC. As protein: CASSYLRGPGETQYF.

The chain links TRBV18 to TRBJ2-1; 11 bases are shared with TRBD1. CDR1 is KGHSH and CDR2 is LQKENI in the germline V gene. This CDR3 comprises 15 residues. J was trimmed by 8 bases and V by 6 bases; bases with no gene match: 9. For the CDR3, the DNA is TGTGCCAGCTCCCCCGGACAGGGGGCCAGGGATGAGCAGTTCTTC. It encodes CASSPGQGARDEQFF.

In its sample, this clone was seen a few times. The chain recombines TRBV7-2 with TRBJ1-5; D remains unclear. Germline assignment: CDR1 SGHTA and CDR2 FQGNSA. This CDR3 region has 16 residues. Trimming removed 5 bases at V and 4 bases at J, with 18 bases between. The CDR3 DNA sequence: TGTGCCAGCAGCCAGTCGTTTGTATCCCCTAATCAGCCCCAGCATTTT. The encoded protein is CASSQSFVSPNQPQHF.

The genes are TRBV18 and TRBJ2-7, with 11 bases that match TRBD1. Germline V gene lookup returns CDR1 KGHSH and CDR2 LQKENI. Losses at the gene ends were 6 bases for V and 7 bases for J; bases not matched to a gene: 8. The CDR3 covers 14 residues. CDR3 DNA: TGTGCCAGCTCCGGACAGGGGGCAGAGGAGGAGCAGTACTTC. This codes for CASSGQGAEEEQYF.

The V and J genes are TRBV11-3 and TRBJ2-1, with D perhaps matching TRBD2 (5 bases). The length of the CDR3 is 11 residues. V dropped 2 bases and J dropped 10 bases, with 6 bases sitting between them. The germline V gene encodes CDR1 SGHNT and CDR2 YENEEA. CDR3 in DNA: TGTGCCAGCAGCTTACGGGGAGAGCAGTTCTTC. Its translation is CASSLRGEQFF.

The genes are TRBV2 and TRBJ2-2; TRBD1 agrees at 10 bases. The CDR3 sequence is 16 residues long. V gave up 4 bases and J gave up 6 bases; unmatched junction bases: 8. Germline V lookup: CDR1 SNHLY, CDR2 FYNNEI. CDR3 in amino acids: CASSAPGQGFPGELFF. The CDR3 DNA follows: TGTGCCAGCAGTGCACCGGGACAGGGGTTCCCCGGGGAGCTGTTTTTT.

The chain combines TRBV6-5 with TRBJ1-6; TRBD1 might be the D (5 bases). Trimming left V 4 bases short and J 7 bases short, with 14 bases between. Germline CDR1 and CDR2: MNHEY and SVGAGI. CDR3 size: 15 residues. CDR3 nucleotides: TGTGCCAGCAGTTCAGGACACCTCAGGAATTCACCCCTCCACTTT. This encodes CASSSGHLRNSPLHF.